The text below deals with one T cell receptor (beta chain). Its target is not known. This entry belongs to a study of T cells in Graves' hyperthyroidism and ophthalmopathy. On the study more broadly: Once the initial diagnosis was made, peripheral blood was obtained before any treatment. Study-wide results and limits: Peripheral blood also featured most of the thyroid clonotypes expanded above 0.001.

It was RNA transcripts that yielded the amplified TCR beta CDR3 regions. Carried out on the TCR CDR3, a first-round RT-PCR used the HTBI primer set. A single record per CDR3 protein comes from TCRdb applying MiXCR to the multiplex PCR reads. The sample shows more than 450,000 distinct CDR3 sequences, less than 20% of them seen only once. V was pared by 5 bases and J by 4 bases, with 14 bases between. The CDR3 has 14 amino acids. The germline CDR1 and CDR2 sequences are MNHNS and SASEGT. Diagnosis relied on clinical symptoms, serum thyroxine and TRAb, thyroid ultrasound and orbital computed tomography. Out of approximately 10 ml of fresh peripheral blood came the PBMCs.

Material for sequencing was blood. This chain connects TRBV6-1 to TRBJ1-1, with D tentatively TRBD1 (6 bases). This TCR derives from a man aged 35 to 55 with Graves' ophthalmopathy. CDR3 coding DNA: TGTGCCAGCAGTTCCAGGGGAAGGGTCACTGAAGCTTTCTTT. Its translation: CASSSRGRVTEAFF.